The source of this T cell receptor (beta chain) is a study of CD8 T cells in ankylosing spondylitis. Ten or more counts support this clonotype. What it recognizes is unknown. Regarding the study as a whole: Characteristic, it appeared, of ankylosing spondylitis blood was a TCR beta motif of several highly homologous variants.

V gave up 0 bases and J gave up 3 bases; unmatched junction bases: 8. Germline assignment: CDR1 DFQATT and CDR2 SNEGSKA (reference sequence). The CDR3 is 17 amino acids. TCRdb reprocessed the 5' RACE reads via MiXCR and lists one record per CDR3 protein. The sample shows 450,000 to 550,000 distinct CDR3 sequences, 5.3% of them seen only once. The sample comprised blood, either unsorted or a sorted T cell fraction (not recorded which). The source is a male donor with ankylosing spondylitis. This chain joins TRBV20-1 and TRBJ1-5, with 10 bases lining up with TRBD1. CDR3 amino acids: CSARDLGTGVVNQPQHF. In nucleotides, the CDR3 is TGCAGTGCTAGAGATCTAGGGACAGGGGTAGTCAATCAGCCCCAGCATTTT.